This T cell receptor (beta chain) was documented in a study of T cell responses to AZD1222 COVID-19 vaccine. General study results and limits: With dominance at 160-218 and 743-854, vaccine-associated CD4 TCRs spanned spike. Most donors were white British, females outnumbered males, and clonal diversity was possibly underestimated.

Pooling covered second doses at about 4 or about 12 weeks. The method was immunoSEQ multiplex PCR; TCRdb's version includes in-frame clones alone and lacks a portion of them. The sample has about 86,000 clones, more than 75% seen once; the top ten hold around an eighth. Germline CDR1 and CDR2: KGHSH and LQKENI. This CDR3 region has 15 residues. Trimming pared 0 bases from V and 4 bases from J, leaving 10 bases between. With regard to this clone: As yet, its antigen is unknown.

This clonotype was sampled from an adult who received the AZD1222 COVID-19 vaccine. The sample in question was peripheral blood, obtained 28 days after the second AZD1222 dose. This chain links TRBV18 with TRBJ2-1; D not certain. CDR3 sequence reads: CASSPPSRPYNEQFF. DNA for the CDR3: TGTGCCAGCTCACCACCGTCGAGGCCGTACAATGAGCAGTTCTTC.